These T cell receptor beta chains were read from a single sample in a study of blood T cell repertoires in COVID-19. This table comes from immunoSEQ multiplex PCR, and its TCRdb copy is limited to in-frame clones, with some not included. The sample comprises about 270,000 clones, about nine tenths of which are singletons, and around a sixth rests with the top ten. The sample was PBMCs or T cells enriched from blood (not recorded which). The source of these receptors is a man aged 18 to 30 who had recovered from COVID-19. Each CDR3 is given with its conserved first and last residue. Each record gives: CDR3 protein, CDR3 DNA, clone size, D gene, J gene, V gene. The D gene is left open where the match is weak. The size of a clone is reported for some rows only, either as once, few or many, or as a class for expanded clones.

cdr3_aa: CAISASTGGQDEQFF; cdr3_nt: TGTGCCATCAGTGCCTCCACCGGGGGGCAGGATGAGCAGTTCTTC; clone_size: .; d_call: .; j_call: TRBJ2-1; v_call: TRBV10-3
cdr3_aa: CASSPYGDLNYGYTF; cdr3_nt: TGTGCCAGTAGTCCGTACGGGGATTTGAACTATGGCTACACCTTC; clone_size: .; d_call: .; j_call: TRBJ1-2; v_call: TRBV19
cdr3_aa: CASKTVPNTGELFF; cdr3_nt: TGTGCCAGCAAAACAGTCCCGAACACCGGGGAGCTGTTTTTT; clone_size: .; d_call: .; j_call: TRBJ2-2; v_call: TRBV27
cdr3_aa: CASSSGVGYEQYF; cdr3_nt: TGTGCCAGCAGCTCGGGAGTTGGTTACGAGCAGTACTTC; clone_size: once; d_call: .; j_call: TRBJ2-7; v_call: TRBV5-8
cdr3_aa: CASSGMSGQRAGELFF; cdr3_nt: TGTGCCAGCAGCGGGATGTCGGGACAGCGGGCCGGGGAGCTGTTTTTT; clone_size: .; d_call: .; j_call: TRBJ2-2; v_call: TRBV5-4
cdr3_aa: CASSQPPGQGRDSPLHF; cdr3_nt: TGCGCCAGCAGCCAACCCCCTGGACAGGGCCGCGATTCACCCCTCCACTTT; clone_size: few; d_call: TRBD1; j_call: TRBJ1-6; v_call: TRBV4-1
cdr3_aa: CASSPRWLAGATDTQYF; cdr3_nt: TGTGCCAGCTCACCCCGTTGGCTAGCGGGAGCCACAGATACGCAGTATTTT; clone_size: many; d_call: TRBD2; j_call: TRBJ2-3; v_call: TRBV18
cdr3_aa: CAISPAGDGYGYTF; cdr3_nt: TGTGCCATCAGTCCCGCGGGTGACGGCTATGGCTACACCTTC; clone_size: few; d_call: .; j_call: TRBJ1-2; v_call: TRBV10-3
cdr3_aa: CAIRDRVPTEAFF; cdr3_nt: TGTGCCATCAGGGACAGGGTTCCCACTGAAGCTTTCTTT; clone_size: .; d_call: TRBD1; j_call: TRBJ1-1; v_call: TRBV10-3
cdr3_aa: CASSAAGGRTDTQYF; cdr3_nt: TGTGCCAGCAGTGCAGCGGGGGGGCGCACAGATACGCAGTATTTT; clone_size: .; d_call: TRBD2; j_call: TRBJ2-3; v_call: TRBV27
cdr3_aa: CASSPRSGTANTEAFF; cdr3_nt: TGTGCCAGCTCACCACGGTCCGGGACAGCGAACACTGAAGCTTTCTTT; clone_size: .; d_call: TRBD1; j_call: TRBJ1-1; v_call: TRBV18
cdr3_aa: CASSPVASGSSYEQYF; cdr3_nt: TGTGCCAGCAGCCCCGTAGCTAGCGGGAGTTCCTACGAGCAGTACTTC; clone_size: .; d_call: TRBD2; j_call: TRBJ2-7; v_call: TRBV9
cdr3_aa: CASTNRGLGETQYF; cdr3_nt: TGTGCCAGCACGAACAGGGGGCTTGGTGAGACCCAGTACTTC; clone_size: many; d_call: TRBD1; j_call: TRBJ2-5; v_call: TRBV6-5
cdr3_aa: CASSPTSGGTDTQYF; cdr3_nt: TGTGCCAGCAGTCCCACTAGCGGGGGAACAGATACGCAGTATTTT; clone_size: .; d_call: TRBD2; j_call: TRBJ2-3; v_call: TRBV28
cdr3_aa: CASSQGSRGYEQYF; cdr3_nt: TGTGCCAGCAGTCAGGGCTCGAGGGGGTACGAGCAGTACTTC; clone_size: .; d_call: .; j_call: TRBJ2-7; v_call: TRBV27
cdr3_aa: CASSPYPETGTYEQYF; cdr3_nt: TGTGCCAGCAGCCCCTACCCAGAGACAGGGACCTACGAGCAGTACTTC; clone_size: .; d_call: .; j_call: TRBJ2-7; v_call: TRBV21-1
cdr3_aa: CASSLPGGSYNSPLHF; cdr3_nt: TGTGCCAGCAGCTTACCAGGGGGCTCCTATAATTCACCCCTCCACTTT; clone_size: .; d_call: TRBD1; j_call: TRBJ1-6; v_call: TRBV5-5
cdr3_aa: CASSEGTSGSTPDTQYF; cdr3_nt: TGTGCCAGCAGCGAGGGGACTAGCGGGAGTACCCCAGATACGCAGTATTTT; clone_size: .; d_call: TRBD2; j_call: TRBJ2-3; v_call: TRBV9
cdr3_aa: CAWSVEGVLGKGYTF; cdr3_nt: TGTGCCTGGAGTGTAGAGGGGGTCCTAGGAAAAGGCTACACCTTC; clone_size: .; d_call: .; j_call: TRBJ1-2; v_call: TRBV30
cdr3_aa: CAWSVRGVRGGLLSGSYEQYF; cdr3_nt: TGTGCCTGGAGTGTACGAGGTGTGAGAGGGGGCCTGCTGAGTGGGTCCTACGAGCAGTACTTC; clone_size: .; d_call: TRBD1; j_call: TRBJ2-7; v_call: TRBV30
cdr3_aa: CSADSYNEQFF; cdr3_nt: TGCAGTGCTGACAGTTACAATGAGCAGTTCTTC; clone_size: .; d_call: .; j_call: TRBJ2-1; v_call: TRBV20-1
cdr3_aa: CASSLELTDDYTF; cdr3_nt: TGTGCCAGCAGCTTAGAGTTGACAGACGACTACACCTTC; clone_size: once; d_call: .; j_call: TRBJ1-2; v_call: TRBV11-2
cdr3_aa: CASSEEQGAVVGYNEQFF; cdr3_nt: TGTGCCAGCAGTGAAGAACAGGGGGCCGTCGTAGGCTACAATGAGCAGTTCTTC; clone_size: once; d_call: TRBD1; j_call: TRBJ2-1; v_call: TRBV6-1
cdr3_aa: CASSRKQGYTEAFF; cdr3_nt: TGTGCCAGCAGCCGGAAACAGGGATACACTGAAGCTTTCTTT; clone_size: .; d_call: .; j_call: TRBJ1-1; v_call: TRBV7-8
cdr3_aa: CASSLNIGEGYTF; cdr3_nt: TGTGCCAGCAGCTTGAACATCGGGGAAGGCTACACCTTC; clone_size: .; d_call: .; j_call: TRBJ1-2; v_call: TRBV11-2
cdr3_aa: CASSELGRYTEAFF; cdr3_nt: TGTGCCAGCAGTGAATTAGGGAGGTACACTGAAGCTTTCTTT; clone_size: few; d_call: .; j_call: TRBJ1-1; v_call: TRBV6-1
cdr3_aa: CARKAGGRENIQYF; cdr3_nt: TGCGCCCGCAAAGCGGGGGGGCGGGAAAACATTCAGTACTTC; clone_size: once; d_call: TRBD2; j_call: TRBJ2-4; v_call: TRBV5-1
cdr3_aa: CASPPSGRASATEAFF; cdr3_nt: TGTGCCAGCCCCCCCTCTGGCAGGGCATCTGCCACTGAAGCTTTCTTT; clone_size: once; d_call: .; j_call: TRBJ1-1; v_call: TRBV28
cdr3_aa: CASSLGPEQNYGYTF; cdr3_nt: TGTGCCAGCAGCTTAGGCCCTGAACAGAATTATGGCTACACCTTC; clone_size: .; d_call: .; j_call: TRBJ1-2; v_call: TRBV7-9
cdr3_aa: CASSLVQGRNEKLFF; cdr3_nt: TGCGCCAGCAGCTTGGTACAGGGGAGGAATGAAAAACTGTTTTTT; clone_size: .; d_call: TRBD1; j_call: TRBJ1-4; v_call: TRBV5-1
cdr3_aa: CASSRGGRGANVLTF; cdr3_nt: TGTGCCAGCAGTCGGGGTGGCAGGGGGGCCAACGTCCTGACTTTC; clone_size: .; d_call: .; j_call: TRBJ2-6; v_call: TRBV3-1/TRBV3-2
cdr3_aa: CASSPQGRGAQYF; cdr3_nt: TGTGCCAGCAGTCCCCAGGGGCGAGGGGCCCAGTACTTC; clone_size: .; d_call: .; j_call: TRBJ2-5; v_call: TRBV2
cdr3_aa: CASSARQGYGTSTIYF; cdr3_nt: TGTGCCAGCAGTGCCCGACAGGGGTACGGAACTAGCACCATATATTTT; clone_size: .; d_call: TRBD1; j_call: TRBJ1-3; v_call: TRBV6-1
cdr3_aa: CASSQGGGFNEKLFF; cdr3_nt: TGTGCCAGCAGCCAAGGGGGGGGCTTTAATGAAAAACTGTTTTTT; clone_size: .; d_call: .; j_call: TRBJ1-4; v_call: TRBV3-1/TRBV3-2
cdr3_aa: CASSQVASGRADTQYF; cdr3_nt: TGTGCCAGCAGCCAAGTAGCTAGCGGGAGAGCAGATACGCAGTATTTT; clone_size: .; d_call: TRBD2; j_call: TRBJ2-3; v_call: TRBV3-1/TRBV3-2
cdr3_aa: CASRAGTASTDTQYF; cdr3_nt: TGTGCCAGCAGAGCTGGGACAGCCAGCACAGATACGCAGTATTTT; clone_size: .; d_call: TRBD1; j_call: TRBJ2-3; v_call: TRBV13
cdr3_aa: CASSFSFMGANSGNTIYF; cdr3_nt: TGTGCCAGCAGCTTTAGTTTTATGGGCGCCAACTCTGGAAACACCATATATTTT; clone_size: .; d_call: .; j_call: TRBJ1-3; v_call: TRBV7-6
cdr3_aa: CASSYYEQYF; cdr3_nt: TGTGCCAGCAGCTACTACGAGCAGTACTTC; clone_size: .; d_call: .; j_call: TRBJ2-7; v_call: TRBV14
cdr3_aa: CASSYIAGMHEQYF; cdr3_nt: TGTGCCAGCAGCTATATAGCGGGAATGCACGAGCAGTACTTC; clone_size: .; d_call: TRBD2; j_call: TRBJ2-7; v_call: TRBV14
cdr3_aa: CASSPPGTARTEAFF; cdr3_nt: TGTGCCAGCAGCCCCCCGGGGACAGCCCGAACTGAAGCTTTCTTT; clone_size: .; d_call: TRBD1; j_call: TRBJ1-1; v_call: TRBV27
cdr3_aa: CASSLQGVSYEQYF; cdr3_nt: TGTGCCAGTAGCCTACAGGGTGTTTCCTACGAGCAGTACTTC; clone_size: .; d_call: .; j_call: TRBJ2-7; v_call: TRBV19
cdr3_aa: CASSLGREQYF; cdr3_nt: TGTGCCAGCAGTTTAGGGCGAGAGCAGTACTTC; clone_size: .; d_call: .; j_call: TRBJ2-7; v_call: TRBV28
cdr3_aa: CASSFLQGSYNEQFF; cdr3_nt: TGTGCCAGCAGCTTTCTACAGGGTTCCTACAATGAGCAGTTCTTC; clone_size: .; d_call: .; j_call: TRBJ2-1; v_call: TRBV5-4
cdr3_aa: CASSLGQTNQPQHF; cdr3_nt: TGTGCCAGCAGTTTGGGACAGACCAATCAGCCCCAGCATTTT; clone_size: .; d_call: TRBD1; j_call: TRBJ1-5; v_call: TRBV6-5
cdr3_aa: CATSRDIPVYGPQHF; cdr3_nt: TGTGCCACCAGCAGAGATATACCGGTCTACGGGCCCCAGCATTTT; clone_size: .; d_call: .; j_call: TRBJ1-5; v_call: TRBV15
cdr3_aa: CASSDWRAKTNYGYTF; cdr3_nt: TGTGCCAGCAGTGATTGGAGGGCCAAAACGAACTATGGCTACACCTTC; clone_size: .; d_call: .; j_call: TRBJ1-2; v_call: TRBV6-1
cdr3_aa: CASSTGLNNEQFF; cdr3_nt: TGTGCCAGCAGTACGGGACTAAACAATGAGCAGTTCTTC; clone_size: .; d_call: TRBD2; j_call: TRBJ2-1; v_call: TRBV3-1/TRBV3-2
cdr3_aa: CASSFGLADYNEQFF; cdr3_nt: TGTGCCAGCAGCTTCGGACTAGCGGATTACAATGAGCAGTTCTTC; clone_size: .; d_call: TRBD2; j_call: TRBJ2-1; v_call: TRBV7-9
cdr3_aa: CAARGFGANVLTF; cdr3_nt: TGTGCCGCCAGGGGGTTTGGGGCCAACGTCCTGACTTTC; clone_size: .; d_call: TRBD1; j_call: TRBJ2-6; v_call: TRBV27
cdr3_aa: CASSHAEGRETQYF; cdr3_nt: TGCGCCAGCAGCCACGCGGAGGGGAGGGAGACCCAGTACTTC; clone_size: .; d_call: .; j_call: TRBJ2-5; v_call: TRBV4-1
cdr3_aa: CASSLTGSNQPQHF; cdr3_nt: TGTGCCAGCAGCCTGACAGGTAGCAATCAGCCCCAGCATTTT; clone_size: .; d_call: .; j_call: TRBJ1-5; v_call: TRBV5-5
cdr3_aa: CASSLTPGTEAFF; cdr3_nt: TGTGCCAGCAGCTTGACCCCGGGCACTGAAGCTTTCTTT; clone_size: .; d_call: .; j_call: TRBJ1-1; v_call: TRBV5-4
cdr3_aa: CAWGSNNSPLHF; cdr3_nt: TGTGCCTGGGGAAGCAATAATTCACCCCTCCACTTT; clone_size: .; d_call: .; j_call: TRBJ1-6; v_call: TRBV30
cdr3_aa: CASSIAGDDTQYF; cdr3_nt: TGTGCCAGTAGTATAGCGGGAGACGATACGCAGTATTTT; clone_size: once; d_call: .; j_call: TRBJ2-3; v_call: TRBV19
cdr3_aa: CASRTEPYGYTF; cdr3_nt: TGTGCCAGTAGGACAGAACCCTATGGCTACACCTTC; clone_size: .; d_call: .; j_call: TRBJ1-2; v_call: TRBV19
cdr3_aa: CATSKETGDNEQFF; cdr3_nt: TGTGCCACCAGCAAGGAGACCGGGGACAATGAGCAGTTCTTC; clone_size: .; d_call: .; j_call: TRBJ2-1; v_call: TRBV15
cdr3_aa: CASSLLSPETQYF; cdr3_nt: TGTGCCAGCAGTTTACTTTCCCCGGAGACCCAGTACTTC; clone_size: .; d_call: .; j_call: TRBJ2-5; v_call: TRBV12-3/TRBV12-4
cdr3_aa: CASSPLPGTRGHNEQFF; cdr3_nt: TGTGCCAGCAGCCCCCTCCCCGGGACTAGAGGGCATAATGAGCAGTTCTTC; clone_size: .; d_call: TRBD2; j_call: TRBJ2-1; v_call: TRBV14
cdr3_aa: CAWESLAGYEQYF; cdr3_nt: TGTGCCTGGGAGAGTCTAGCGGGGTACGAGCAGTACTTC; clone_size: .; d_call: TRBD2; j_call: TRBJ2-7; v_call: TRBV30
cdr3_aa: CASSAGTARNEQYF; cdr3_nt: TGTGCCAGCAGCGCCGGGACTGCCCGCAACGAGCAGTACTTC; clone_size: few; d_call: .; j_call: TRBJ2-7; v_call: TRBV9